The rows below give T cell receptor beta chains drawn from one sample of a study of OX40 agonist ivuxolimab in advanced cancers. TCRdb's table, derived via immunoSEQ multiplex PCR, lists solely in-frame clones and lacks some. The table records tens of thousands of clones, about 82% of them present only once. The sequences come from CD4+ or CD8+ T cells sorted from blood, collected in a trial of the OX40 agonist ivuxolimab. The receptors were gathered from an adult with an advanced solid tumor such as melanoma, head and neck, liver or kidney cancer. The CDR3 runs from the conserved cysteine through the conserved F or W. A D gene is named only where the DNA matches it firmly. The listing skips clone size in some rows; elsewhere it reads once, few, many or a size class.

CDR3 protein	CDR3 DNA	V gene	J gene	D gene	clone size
CASRNTGVNEKLFF	TGTGCCAGCAGGAATACAGGGGTTAATGAAAAACTGTTTTTT	TRBV6-5	TRBJ1-4	TRBD1	.
CASRGRETQYF	TGTGCCAGCAGGGGTCGGGAGACCCAGTACTTC	TRBV28	TRBJ2-5	.	.
CSAREPGGYF	TGCAGTGCTAGAGAACCAGGGGGGTACTTC	TRBV20-1	TRBJ2-5	TRBD1	.
CASSQVLAGGHNEQFF	TGTGCCAGCAGCCAAGTGCTAGCGGGGGGTCACAATGAGCAGTTCTTC	TRBV4-2	TRBJ2-1	TRBD2	.
CASSMVQGPSLGDF	TGTGCCAGTAGTATGGTCCAGGGGCCATCCCTTGGAGACTTT	TRBV19	TRBJ1-1	.	.
CASSDRDRGFDGYTF	TGTGCCAGCAGTGATCGGGACAGGGGATTTGATGGCTACACCTTC	TRBV27	TRBJ1-2	TRBD1	.
CASSLGLDDYNEQFF	TGTGCCAGCAGCTTAGGCCTAGACGACTACAATGAGCAGTTCTTC	TRBV13	TRBJ2-1	.	.
CASSLVSGELFF	TGTGCCAGCAGCTTAGTTAGCGGGGAGCTGTTTTTT	TRBV7-9	TRBJ2-2	.	.
CASSHRDHYNEQFF	TGTGCCAGCTCACACCGGGACCATTACAATGAGCAGTTCTTC	TRBV18	TRBJ2-1	.	.
CASSLEGIRNQPQHF	TGTGCCAGCAGCTTGGAGGGGATCAGGAATCAGCCCCAGCATTTT	TRBV11-2	TRBJ1-5	.	.
CASSPQGASNSPLHF	TGTGCCAGCAGCCCTCAGGGGGCTAGTAATTCACCCCTCCACTTT	TRBV11-2	TRBJ1-6	TRBD1	.
CASSPPETGPYEQYF	TGTGCCAGCTCACCCCCCGAGACAGGGCCCTACGAGCAGTACTTC	TRBV18	TRBJ2-7	TRBD1	.
CASSEKWNTEAFF	TGTGCCAGCAGTGAGAAATGGAACACTGAAGCTTTCTTT	TRBV6-4	TRBJ1-1	.	.
CASSPRQGAHEQFF	TGTGCCAGCTCACCAAGGCAGGGGGCCCATGAGCAGTTCTTC	TRBV18	TRBJ2-1	TRBD1	.
CASSFQGGAADTQYF	TGTGCCAGCAGCTTCCAGGGGGGCGCAGCGGATACGCAGTATTTT	TRBV11-3	TRBJ2-3	.	.
CASSSQPREKLFF	TGTGCCAGCAGTTCGCAGCCAAGGGAAAAACTGTTTTTT	TRBV28	TRBJ1-4	.	once
CASSPIPPGQLTDTQYF	TGTGCCAGCAGCCCCATACCCCCGGGACAGCTCACAGATACGCAGTATTTT	TRBV7-8	TRBJ2-3	TRBD1	.
CASSPETGGGYGYTF	TGTGCCAGCTCACCGGAAACAGGTGGCGGGTATGGCTACACCTTC	TRBV18	TRBJ1-2	.	.
CAISEELAGYNEQFF	TGTGCCATCAGTGAAGAACTAGCGGGGTACAATGAGCAGTTCTTC	TRBV10-3	TRBJ2-1	TRBD2	.
CASSSQRAKNIQYF	TGTGCCAGTAGCTCCCAGCGGGCCAAAAACATTCAGTACTTC	TRBV19	TRBJ2-4	.	.
CASSLPSTYEQYF	TGTGCCAGCAGTTTACCCAGCACCTACGAGCAGTACTTC	TRBV28	TRBJ2-7	.	.
CASSLRQGTPQHF	TGTGCCAGCAGCTTACGGCAGGGAACGCCCCAGCATTTT	TRBV7-9	TRBJ1-5	.	.
CASSLLGQTYEQYF	TGTGCCAGCAGCTTGTTAGGTCAGACCTACGAGCAGTACTTC	TRBV5-8	TRBJ2-7	.	.
CASSYAAPQNYGYTF	TGTGCCAGCAGTTACGCAGCTCCCCAAAACTATGGCTACACCTTC	TRBV6-5	TRBJ1-2	.	.
CASSRTGPYNEQFF	TGTGCCAGCAGCCGGACAGGCCCCTACAATGAGCAGTTCTTC	TRBV5-6	TRBJ2-1	TRBD1	.
CASSIRQGRVGEAFF	TGTGCCAGCAGTATCCGACAGGGTAGGGTGGGTGAAGCTTTCTTT	TRBV28	TRBJ1-1	TRBD1	many
CASSVVPGQGATEAFF	TGTGCCAGCAGCGTTGTCCCGGGACAGGGGGCCACTGAAGCTTTCTTT	TRBV11-2	TRBJ1-1	TRBD1	once
CASSLFYGYTF	TGTGCCAGCAGTTTATTCTATGGCTACACCTTC	TRBV28	TRBJ1-2	.	.
CASSPRPDSFEKLFF	TGTGCCAGCAGCCCACGGCCGGATTCATTCGAAAAACTGTTTTTT	TRBV7-2	TRBJ1-4	.	.
CASSPPGQGFNDYEQYF	TGTGCCAGCTCACCGCCGGGACAGGGGTTTAATGACTACGAGCAGTACTTC	TRBV18	TRBJ2-7	TRBD1	.
CASSLVSGELFF	TGTGCCAGCAGCTTAGTTAGCGGGGAGCTGTTTTTT	TRBV7-2	TRBJ2-2	.	.
CATSRSGGRATNEKLFF	TGTGCCACCAGCAGGTCAGGGGGCCGTGCAACTAATGAAAAACTGTTTTTT	TRBV15	TRBJ1-4	TRBD1	.
CASSPGAGGYEQYF	TGTGCCAGTAGTCCCGGGGCGGGAGGCTACGAGCAGTACTTC	TRBV19	TRBJ2-7	TRBD2	.
CASSLGLAKDTQYF	TGTGCCAGCAGCTTAGGACTAGCGAAAGATACGCAGTATTTT	TRBV7-6	TRBJ2-3	TRBD2	.
CASSTRLAGNEQYF	TGTGCCAGCAGCACCCGACTAGCGGGAAACGAGCAGTACTTC	TRBV4-2	TRBJ2-7	TRBD2	.
CASSLSGGYSGNTIYF	TGTGCCAGCAGCTTGTCTGGGGGATACTCTGGAAACACCATATATTTT	TRBV5-4	TRBJ1-3	.	.
CASSEQNAGAGDYGYTF	TGTGCCAGCAGTGAACAAAACGCAGGGGCCGGGGACTATGGCTACACCTTC	TRBV2	TRBJ1-2	.	.
CASSRISARRMSNQPQHF	TGTGCCAGCAGCCGTATCTCGGCGCGGCGGATGAGCAATCAGCCCCAGCATTTT	TRBV28	TRBJ1-5	.	.
CASSNPTSASRSEQFF	TGCGCCAGCAGCAATCCGACTAGCGCCAGTCGGAGTGAGCAGTTCTTC	TRBV4-1	TRBJ2-1	TRBD2	.
CASSIDKYKVTGELFF	TGTGCCAGTAGTATAGATAAGTACAAGGTTACCGGGGAGCTGTTTTTT	TRBV19	TRBJ2-2	.	.
CASSPGRGSTDTQYF	TGTGCCAGCAGCCCGGGGAGGGGTAGCACAGATACGCAGTATTTT	TRBV5-4	TRBJ2-3	TRBD2	.
CASSQESTSGRSLGADTQYF	TGTGCCAGCAGCCAAGAGAGTACTAGCGGGAGGAGTTTAGGGGCAGATACGCAGTATTTT	TRBV4-2	TRBJ2-3	TRBD2	.
CASSQWTRNTQYF	TGTGCCAGCAGTCAATGGACTAGGAATACGCAGTATTTT	TRBV7-9	TRBJ2-3	TRBD2	.
CASGTVYNEQFF	TGCGCCAGCGGGACTGTCTACAATGAGCAGTTCTTC	TRBV5-1	TRBJ2-1	.	.
CASNPYLTEMNTEAFF	TGTGCCAGCAACCCCTACCTGACGGAGATGAACACTGAAGCTTTCTTT	TRBV28	TRBJ1-1	.	once
CASLAEYSGANVLTF	TGTGCCAGTCTAGCGGAGTACTCTGGGGCCAACGTCCTGACTTTC	TRBV11-2	TRBJ2-6	TRBD2	.
CASSPTAGTGYGYTF	TGTGCCAGCAGCCCGACCGCCGGGACAGGGTATGGCTACACCTTC	TRBV7-8	TRBJ1-2	TRBD1	.
CASNEDRLYGYTF	TGTGCCAGCAACGAGGACAGGCTCTATGGCTACACCTTC	TRBV6-6	TRBJ1-2	TRBD1	.
CASRVRGEHAEAFF	TGTGCCAGCAGGGTCAGGGGGGAACACGCTGAAGCTTTCTTT	TRBV27	TRBJ1-1	TRBD1	.
CASSKGQAQGGWNTGELFF	TGTGCCAGCAGCAAGGGACAGGCACAGGGAGGGTGGAACACCGGGGAGCTGTTTTTT	TRBV7-2	TRBJ2-2	.	.
CASSSNPGLLNSPLHF	TGTGCCAGCAGCTCGAACCCGGGACTGCTTAATTCACCCCTCCACTTT	TRBV28	TRBJ1-6	.	.